There are many counts of the clone carrying this T cell receptor beta chain. This record comes from a study of T-cell reconstitution after alpha-beta-depleted transplantation in children. A library of TCRbeta sequences, prepared with unique molecular identifiers, was generated. In TCRdb, the PCR reads were re-called with MiXCR into one record per CDR3 protein. The table lists more than 200,000 distinct CDR3 sequences, around 25% of them singletons, with about 2.6% in the top ten. Germline V lookup: CDR1 SGHTA, CDR2 FQGNSA. V was shortened by 5 bases and J by 5 bases, with 9 bases between the two germline ends. The CDR3 spans 12 residues.

The source material was PBMCs, sampled before TCRalphabeta/CD19-depleted stem cell transplant. The TCR comes from a girl under 10 years old with Fanconi anemia, due to receive a stem cell transplant. The chain couples TRBV7-2 to TRBJ2-5, with D possibly being TRBD2 (5 bases). Here the CDR3 DNA reads TGTGCCAGCAGCCCTAGCATGGAGACCCAGTACTTC. Amino acid sequence: CASSPSMETQYF.